Listed here are 13 T cell receptor beta chains from one sample, sequenced in a study of CD8+ T cells in alopecia areata. Treatment noted: oral pan-JAK inhibitor, 5-10 mg twice daily. TCR sequencing used cDNA made by reverse transcription of extracted RNA. The assay was immunoSEQ multiplex PCR, and TCRdb's table has in-frame clones only and misses some. The table shows roughly 200,000 clones, with around three fifths occurring only once. This material consisted of CD8+ T cells sorted from blood, taken at week 24, from a patient treated with tofacitinib. These receptors originate from a human donor with alopecia areata.

The chain carries TRBV6-5 and TRBJ1-1; D is perhaps TRBD1 (6 bases). The CDR3 length is 15 residues. Looked up from germline, CDR1 is MNHEY and CDR2 is SVGAGI. The ends were cut back, 5 bases at V and 2 bases at J, with 15 bases in the middle. The CDR3 DNA reads TGTGCCAGCAGTCGGACAGCCCAGACAAACACTGAAGCTTTCTTT. It translates to CASSRTAQTNTEAFF.

The gene calls are TRBV27 and TRBJ2-1, with D perhaps TRBD1 (6 bases). Trimming cost V 3 bases and J 8 bases, with 20 bases left between them. CDR1 and CDR2 from the germline V gene are MNHEY and SMNVEV (reference sequence). This CDR3 is built from 16 residues. Here the CDR3 DNA reads TGTGCCAGCAGTTTCCGCGACAGGATCGGTAGACATGAGCAGTTCTTC. It specifies CASSFRDRIGRHEQFF.

This chain connects TRBV5-6 to TRBJ2-7; D unclear. The CDR3 length is 14 residues. Between the trimmed V and J ends, which lost 0 bases and 7 bases, there was a span of 14 bases. Germline V gene data show CDR1 as SGHDT and CDR2 as YYEEEE. CDR3 protein: CASSLGPHSREQYF. The CDR3 bases are TGTGCCAGCAGCTTGGGGCCCCATTCGCGGGAGCAGTACTTC.

The V call is TRBV7-6, the J call TRBJ2-3; a weak D match, TRBD2 (6 bases). This CDR3 has 16 amino acids. Trimming stripped 0 bases from V and 0 bases from J, with 10 bases between. CDR1 and CDR2 (germline): SGHVS, FNYEAQ. Here the CDR3 DNA reads TGTGCCAGCAGCTTAGCGGGGGGTGCTAGCACAGATACGCAGTATTTT. It is translated as CASSLAGGASTDTQYF.

The chain joins TRBV5-6 to TRBJ2-1; 16 bases are a match to TRBD2. Germline CDR1 is SGHDT and CDR2 is YYEEEE. Trimming cost V 4 bases and J 8 bases; bases outside gene matches: 3. The CDR3 is 15 amino acids. The CDR3 is CASSAGTSGGDEQFF. The DNA of the CDR3 is TGTGCCAGCAGCGCCGGGACTAGCGGGGGGGATGAGCAGTTCTTC.

This chain connects TRBV29-1 to TRBJ2-3; 9 bases are a match to TRBD2. Germline lookup yields CDR1 SQVTM and CDR2 ANQGSEA. The CDR3 spans 16 residues. J lost 2 bases, V lost 1 base, and 7 bases had no gene match. In nucleotides, the CDR3 is TGCAGCGTTGAAGGTGGGCTAGCGGGGCCCACAGATACGCAGTATTTT. Translation: CSVEGGLAGPTDTQYF.

The V gene is TRBV5-6, the J gene TRBJ2-6; D not resolved. The CDR3 extends over 17 amino acids. The germline CDR1 and CDR2 sequences are SGHDT and YYEEEE. The V and J ends lost 2 bases and 4 bases respectively, with 16 bases between them. DNA of the CDR3: TGTGCCAGCAGCTTTGCCAGGCTACCTGACGGGGCCAACGTCCTGACTTTC. Amino acids: CASSFARLPDGANVLTF. Variable domain in full (rest from reference TRBV5-6 and TRBJ2-6): DAGVTQSPTHLIKTRGQQVTLRCSPKSGHDTVSWYQQALGQGPQFIFQYYEEEERQRGNFPDRFSGHQFPNYSSELNVNALLLGDSALYLCASSFARLPDGANVLTFGAGSRLTVL.

The chain uses TRBV5-6 and TRBJ1-1; D gene ambiguous. Deletions cut 0 bases from V and 2 bases from J, with 8 bases between. The CDR3 is 14 residues long. CDR1 and CDR2 from the germline V gene are SGHDT and YYEEEE. The CDR3 DNA reads TGTGCCAGCAGCTTGGTGACGGGAAACACTGAAGCTTTCTTT. Translated: CASSLVTGNTEAFF.

This chain joins TRBV27 and TRBJ1-1, with D unresolved. The CDR3 contains 14 residues. Germline CDR1 reads MNHEY; CDR2 reads SMNVEV (reference sequence). V lost 3 bases and J 1 base, leaving 9 bases between the germline ends. The CDR3: CASSFVRRNTEAFF. In nucleotides, the CDR3 is TGTGCCAGCAGTTTTGTTAGGAGGAACACTGAAGCTTTCTTT.

The chain employs TRBV12-5 and TRBJ2-7; no reliable D call. This CDR3 region has 12 residues. Per the germline V gene, CDR1 is LGHNT and CDR2 is FRNRAP. Trimming cost V 5 bases and J 1 base, with 6 bases left between them. The CDR3 protein is CASGPVSYEQYF. Written as DNA, the CDR3 is TGTGCTAGTGGTCCCGTTTCCTACGAGCAGTACTTC.

The V call is TRBV9, the J call TRBJ1-1, with a weak D call TRBD1 (5 bases). CDR1 and CDR2 from the germline V gene are SGDLS and YYNGEE. The germline V and J ends were trimmed by 3 bases and 4 bases, with 10 bases remaining between them. This CDR3 has 13 amino acids. Here the CDR3 reads CASSDSGGTEAFF. The CDR3 region has the DNA TGTGCCAGCAGCGATTCGGGGGGCACTGAAGCTTTCTTT.

The chain carries TRBV7-9 and TRBJ2-7; D remains unclear. The CDR3 totals 12 residues. Trimming removed 8 bases from V and 3 bases from J, with 11 bases in between. Looked up from germline, CDR1 is SEHNR and CDR2 is FQNEAQ (reference sequence). CDR3 DNA: TGTGCCAGCTTGGGCTTTGGCTACGAGCAGTACTTC. Its translation: CASLGFGYEQYF.

The V and J genes are TRBV27 and TRBJ2-4, with D tentatively TRBD1 or TRBD2 (5 bases each). Germline assignment: CDR1 MNHEY and CDR2 SMNVEV (reference sequence). The CDR3 is 12 amino acids. V was cut by 4 bases and J by 7 bases, with 8 bases left in between. Here the CDR3 DNA reads TGTGCCAGCAGTTCAGAGGGGAACATTCAGTACTTC. Its protein product is CASSSEGNIQYF.